This TCR beta chain is from a study of sequential checkpoint blockade in melanoma. Study at large: Randomization was 1:1 between first-line nivolumab→ipilimumab and ipilimumab→nivolumab. Each arm's sequence ended with maintenance nivolumab.

The treatment is: randomized to nivolumab then ipilimumab (arm A) or the reverse (arm B). None of the patients previously received DNA-damaging chemotherapy. PBMC sorting kept live CD3+CD8+ cells without CD19 or CD56. Here immunoSEQ multiplex PCR was the method, and the copy in TCRdb shows in-frame clones only, minus some. The sample carries around 22,000 clones, approximately 68% recorded once. V lost 3 bases, J lost 1 base, and 11 bases lay in between. CDR3 size: 15 residues. Per the germline V gene, CDR1 is SGHTA and CDR2 is FQGNSA. The sequencing used CD8+ T cells sorted from blood (inferred from file names), collected from a patient given nivolumab and ipilimumab in sequence. The chain is built from TRBV7-2 and TRBJ2-3; maybe TRBD2 (6 bases). This sequence was found in a human donor with melanoma. The chain's CDR3 is CASSFYGGGTDTQYF. For the CDR3, the DNA is TGTGCCAGCAGCTTTTACGGGGGAGGCACAGATACGCAGTATTTT.